The subject of this entry is one TCR beta chain. Time point meaning: newly diagnosed GD, antithyroid drugs for less than 3 months. The authors made the TCR library using RNA they extracted from PBMCs. V dropped 7 bases and J dropped 4 bases, with 12 bases sitting between them. Germline V gene data show CDR1 as ENHRY and CDR2 as SYGVKD. This CDR3 region has 13 residues. The sample comes from a study of regulatory T cells in long-lasting Graves disease. iRepertoire HTBI primers and Arm-PCR of CDR3 regions built TCR beta libraries. TCRdb reanalysed the multiplex PCR reads using MiXCR and keeps one entry per CDR3 protein. Of about 330,000 distinct CDR3 sequences detected, around 15% appear once; the ten largest clones hold 20%. These data are also associated with another study on T cells in Graves' hyperthyroidism and ophthalmopathy.

The source is a woman in her late teens or twenties with Graves disease. Source: peripheral blood mononuclear cells (PBMCs), taken at new diagnosis, from a patient treated with antithyroid drugs. The chain has TRBV10-3 and TRBJ2-3, with D unclear. CDR3 nucleotides: TGTGCCATCACCCTGTCCCTCGCAGATACGCAGTATTTT. Its protein is CAITLSLADTQYF.